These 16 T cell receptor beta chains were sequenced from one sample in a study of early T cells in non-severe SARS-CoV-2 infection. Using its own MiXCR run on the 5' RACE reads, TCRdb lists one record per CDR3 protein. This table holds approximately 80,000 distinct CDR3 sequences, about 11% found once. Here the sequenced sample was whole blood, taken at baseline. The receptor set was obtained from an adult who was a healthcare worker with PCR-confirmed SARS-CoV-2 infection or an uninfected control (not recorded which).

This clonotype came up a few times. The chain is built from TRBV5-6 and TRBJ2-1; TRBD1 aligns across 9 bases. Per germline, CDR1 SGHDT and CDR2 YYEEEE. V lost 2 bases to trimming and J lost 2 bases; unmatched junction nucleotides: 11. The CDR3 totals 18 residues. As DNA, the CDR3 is TGTGCCAGCAGCTTCCCCCGGGACAGGGTTTGGCCCTACAATGAGCAGTTCTTC. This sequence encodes CASSFPRDRVWPYNEQFF.

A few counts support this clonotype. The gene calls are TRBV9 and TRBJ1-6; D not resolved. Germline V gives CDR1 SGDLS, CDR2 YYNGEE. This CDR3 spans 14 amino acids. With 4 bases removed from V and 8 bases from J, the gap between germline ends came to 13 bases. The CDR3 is CASSPLGEHSPLHF. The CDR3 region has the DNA TGTGCCAGCAGCCCACTCGGGGAGCATTCACCCCTCCACTTT.

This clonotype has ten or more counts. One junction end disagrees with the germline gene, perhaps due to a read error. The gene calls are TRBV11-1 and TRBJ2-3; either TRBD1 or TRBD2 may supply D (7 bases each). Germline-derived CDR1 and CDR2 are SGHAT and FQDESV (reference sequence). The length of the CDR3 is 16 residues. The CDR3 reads CASSLGGGAGTDTQFF. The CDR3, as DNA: TGTGCCAGCAGCTTAGGAGGGGGGGCCGGGACAGATACGCAGTTTTTT.

The CDR3 DNA reads as TGTGCCAGCATTCAAAACGGTCCGGCGGAGACCCAGTACTTC. Amino acid sequence: CASIQNGPAETQYF. V gene TRBV28 combines with J gene TRBJ2-5; no reliable D call. The germline V and J ends were trimmed by 7 bases and 5 bases, with 17 bases remaining between them. The CDR3 spans 14 residues. CDR1 is MDHEN and CDR2 is SYDVKM in the germline V gene.

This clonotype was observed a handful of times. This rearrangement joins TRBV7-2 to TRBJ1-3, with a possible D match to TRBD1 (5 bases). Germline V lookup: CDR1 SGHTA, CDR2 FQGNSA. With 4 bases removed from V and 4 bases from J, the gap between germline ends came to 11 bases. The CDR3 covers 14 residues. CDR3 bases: TGTGCCAGCAGCTGGGGGACCGTAGGAAACACCATATATTTT. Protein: CASSWGTVGNTIYF.

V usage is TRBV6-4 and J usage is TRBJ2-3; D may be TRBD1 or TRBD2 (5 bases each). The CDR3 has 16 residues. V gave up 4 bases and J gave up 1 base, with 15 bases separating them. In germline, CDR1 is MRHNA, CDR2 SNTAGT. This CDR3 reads CASSVGAQEGTDTQYF. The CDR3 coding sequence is TGTGCCAGCAGTGTTGGGGCCCAGGAGGGCACAGATACGCAGTATTTT.

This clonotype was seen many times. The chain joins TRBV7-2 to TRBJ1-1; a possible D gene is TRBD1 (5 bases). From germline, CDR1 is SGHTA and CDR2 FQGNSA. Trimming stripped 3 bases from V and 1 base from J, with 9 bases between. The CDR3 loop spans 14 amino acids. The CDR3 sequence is CASSFGHANTEAFF. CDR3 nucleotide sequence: TGTGCCAGCAGCTTTGGACACGCGAACACTGAAGCTTTCTTT.

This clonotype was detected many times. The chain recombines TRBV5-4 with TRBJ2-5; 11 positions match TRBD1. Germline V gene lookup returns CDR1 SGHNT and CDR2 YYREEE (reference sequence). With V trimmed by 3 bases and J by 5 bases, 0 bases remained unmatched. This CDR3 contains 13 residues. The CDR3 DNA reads TGTGCCAGCAGCTGGGACAGGGGGGAGACCCAGTACTTC. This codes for CASSWDRGETQYF.

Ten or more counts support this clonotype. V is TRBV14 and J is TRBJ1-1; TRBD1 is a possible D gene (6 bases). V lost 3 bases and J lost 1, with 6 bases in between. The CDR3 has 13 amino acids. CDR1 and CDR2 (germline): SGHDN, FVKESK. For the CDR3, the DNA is TGTGCCAGCAGCCAGACAGGGAACACTGAAGCTTTCTTT. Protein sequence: CASSQTGNTEAFF.

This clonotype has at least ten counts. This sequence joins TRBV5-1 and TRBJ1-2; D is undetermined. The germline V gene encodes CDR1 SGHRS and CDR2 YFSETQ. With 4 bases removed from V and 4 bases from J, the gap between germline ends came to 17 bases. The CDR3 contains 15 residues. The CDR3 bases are TGCGCCAGCAGCACCCTGGACGGAGGAATCTATGGCTACACCTTC. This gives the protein CASSTLDGGIYGYTF. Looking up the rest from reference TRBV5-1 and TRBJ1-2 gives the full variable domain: KAGVTQTPRYLIKTRGQQVTLSCSPISGHRSVSWYQQTPGQGLQFLFEYFSETQRNKGNFPGRFSGRQFSNSRSEMNVSTLELGDSALYLCASSTLDGGIYGYTFGSGTRLTVV.

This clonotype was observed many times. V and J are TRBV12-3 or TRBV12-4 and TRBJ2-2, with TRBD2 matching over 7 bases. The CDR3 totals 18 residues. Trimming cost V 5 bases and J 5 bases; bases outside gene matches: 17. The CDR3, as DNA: TGTGCCAGCAGTCCCGACCTCGGCCAGCGGGGAACTACCGGGGAGCTGTTTTTT. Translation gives CASSPDLGQRGTTGELFF.

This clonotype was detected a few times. The CDR3 DNA sequence: TGTGCCAGCTCACCTCTGAATAGCAATCAGCCCCAGCATTTT. Residues: CASSPLNSNQPQHF. V usage is TRBV18 and J usage is TRBJ1-5; the D is unclear. In germline, CDR1 is KGHSH, CDR2 LQKENI. The length of the CDR3 is 14 residues. Between the trimmed V and J ends, which lost 3 bases and 0 bases, there was a span of 6 bases.

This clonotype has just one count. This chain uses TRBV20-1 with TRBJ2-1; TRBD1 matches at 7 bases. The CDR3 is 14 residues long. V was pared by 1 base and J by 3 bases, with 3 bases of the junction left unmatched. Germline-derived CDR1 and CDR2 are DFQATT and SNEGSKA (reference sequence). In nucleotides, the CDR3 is TGCAGTGCTAGAGGGCAGGGGGTCTACAATGAGCAGTTCTTC. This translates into CSARGQGVYNEQFF.

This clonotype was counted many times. CDR3 region: CATSRGTEAFF. CDR3 nucleotide sequence: TGTGCCACCTCCCGAGGCACTGAAGCTTTCTTT. This chain connects TRBV12-3 or TRBV12-4 to TRBJ1-1; D is uncertain. The CDR3 contains 11 residues. Between the trimmed V and J ends, which lost 10 bases and 4 bases, there was a span of 10 bases.

CDR3 amino acids: CASSGPSVGKLFF. In nucleotides, the CDR3 is TGTGCCAGCAGTGGACCGTCTGTAGGAAAACTGTTTTTT. V and J are TRBV6-2 or TRBV6-3 and TRBJ1-4; unclear D gene. V lost 5 bases and J lost 10, with 14 bases in between. Germline V gene data show CDR1 as MNHEY and CDR2 as SVGEGT. The CDR3 runs to 13 residues.

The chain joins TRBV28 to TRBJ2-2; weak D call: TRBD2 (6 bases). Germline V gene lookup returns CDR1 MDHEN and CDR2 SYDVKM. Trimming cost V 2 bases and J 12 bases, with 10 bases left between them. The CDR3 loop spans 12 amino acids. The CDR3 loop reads CASSLGAGQLFF. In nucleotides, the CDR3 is TGTGCCAGCAGTTTAGGGGCGGGACAGCTGTTTTTT. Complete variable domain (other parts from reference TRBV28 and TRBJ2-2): DVKVTQSSRYLVKRTGEKVFLECVQDMDHENMFWYRQDPGLGLRLIYFSYDVKMKEKGDIPEGYSVSREKKERFSLILESASTNQTSMYLCASSLGAGQLFFGEGSRLTVL.